A selection of T cell receptor beta chains follows, all from one sample in a study of T cells after posttransplantation cyclophosphamide. Repertoires were generated with immunoSEQ multiplex PCR, while TCRdb's copy carries only in-frame clones and drops some. The sample has about 7,700 clones, none seen only once; the top ten hold about 6%. Sequences were derived from PBMCs, sampled after allogeneic stem cell transplant with posttransplant cyclophosphamide. These receptor sequences come from a female patient aged 50-59 years who received an allogeneic stem cell transplant from an unrelated donor, was CMV-positive, and had acute GVHD only. A subset of T cells may come from the graft donor. Both conserved end residues are trimmed from each CDR3.

>TRBV29-1|TRBJ1-4
SVRESANEKLF
>TRBV2|TRBJ2-5
ASNRGNREETQY
>TRBV7-2|TRBJ1-1
ASSLETGRTEAF
>TRBV12-5|TRBJ2-7
ASGLVLGTSGTEVYEQY
>TRBV2|TRBJ2-1
ASSDRTRVEQF
>TRBV4-2|TRBJ2-3
ASSQDLLLGLSTDTQY
>TRBV11-2|TRBJ2-7
ASSISRTGSHEQY
>TRBV11-1|TRBJ2-2
ASTPAAGRTGELF
>TRBV11-3|TRBJ2-7
ASSLARGVSRGLEQY
>TRBV18|TRBJ2-7
ASSTGQGASEQY
>TRBV30|TRBJ2-1
AQARLAEDNEQF
>TRBV11-2|TRBJ1-1
ASSLDGRDRGTEAF
>TRBV7-9|TRBJ2-3
ASSLDVHRGLEDTQY
>TRBV6-5|TRBJ1-5
ASSYAAGGDQPQH
>TRBV5-8|TRBJ2-2
ASSPDRDRVEPGELF
>TRBV18|TRBJ2-3
ASSRRTGGPDTQY